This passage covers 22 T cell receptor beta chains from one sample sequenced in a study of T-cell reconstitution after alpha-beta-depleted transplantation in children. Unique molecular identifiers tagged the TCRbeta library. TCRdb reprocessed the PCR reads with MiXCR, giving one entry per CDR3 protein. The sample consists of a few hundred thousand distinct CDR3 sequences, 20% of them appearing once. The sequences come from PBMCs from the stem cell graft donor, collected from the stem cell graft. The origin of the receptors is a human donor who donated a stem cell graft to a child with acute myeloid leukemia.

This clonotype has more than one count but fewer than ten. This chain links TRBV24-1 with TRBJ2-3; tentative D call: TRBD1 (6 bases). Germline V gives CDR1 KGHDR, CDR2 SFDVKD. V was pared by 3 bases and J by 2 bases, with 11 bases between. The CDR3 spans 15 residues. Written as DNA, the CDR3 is TGTGCCACCAGTGATCCAGGGGTCCCCACAGATACGCAGTATTTT. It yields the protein CATSDPGVPTDTQYF.

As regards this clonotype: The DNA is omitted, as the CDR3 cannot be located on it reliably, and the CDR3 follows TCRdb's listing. CDR3 sequence reads: CATSVPGGITDTQYF. J is TRBJ2-3 and V is TRBV24-1; no check of the table's D call, TRBD1, against the DNA was made. Ends included, the CDR3 has 15 residues. Per germline, CDR1 KGHDR and CDR2 SFDVKD.

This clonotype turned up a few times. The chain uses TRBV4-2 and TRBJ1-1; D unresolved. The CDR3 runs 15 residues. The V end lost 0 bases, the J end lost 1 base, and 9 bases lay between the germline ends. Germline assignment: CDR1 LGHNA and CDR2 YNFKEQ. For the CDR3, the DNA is TGTGCCAGCAGCCAAGATTGGCAGCCGAACACTGAAGCTTTCTTT. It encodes CASSQDWQPNTEAFF.

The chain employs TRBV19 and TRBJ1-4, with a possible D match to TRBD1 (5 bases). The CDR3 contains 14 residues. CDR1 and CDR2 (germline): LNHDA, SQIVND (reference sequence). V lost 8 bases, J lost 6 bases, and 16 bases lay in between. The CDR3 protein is CASGGASGYEKLFF. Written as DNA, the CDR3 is TGTGCCAGTGGGGGAGCGTCGGGATATGAAAAACTGTTTTTT.

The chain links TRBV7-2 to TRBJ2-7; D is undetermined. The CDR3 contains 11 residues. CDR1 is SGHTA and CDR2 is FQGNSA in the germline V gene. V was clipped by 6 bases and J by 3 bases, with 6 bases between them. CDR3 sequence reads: CASRIGYEQYF. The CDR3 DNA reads TGTGCCAGCAGGATCGGCTACGAGCAGTACTTC.

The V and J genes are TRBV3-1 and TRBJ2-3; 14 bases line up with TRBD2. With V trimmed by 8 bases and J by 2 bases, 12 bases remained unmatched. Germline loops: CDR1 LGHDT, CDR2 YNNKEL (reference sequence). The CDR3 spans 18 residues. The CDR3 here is CASCSGTSGSSDTDTQYF. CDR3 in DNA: TGTGCCAGCTGTTCCGGGACTAGCGGGAGTTCGGACACAGATACGCAGTATTTT.

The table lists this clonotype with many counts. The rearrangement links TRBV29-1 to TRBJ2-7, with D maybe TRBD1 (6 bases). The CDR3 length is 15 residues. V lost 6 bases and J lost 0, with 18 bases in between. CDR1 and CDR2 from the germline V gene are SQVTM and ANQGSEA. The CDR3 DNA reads TGCAGCGTCGACACCGGGACACCGAGCTCCTACGAGCAGTACTTC. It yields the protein CSVDTGTPSSYEQYF.

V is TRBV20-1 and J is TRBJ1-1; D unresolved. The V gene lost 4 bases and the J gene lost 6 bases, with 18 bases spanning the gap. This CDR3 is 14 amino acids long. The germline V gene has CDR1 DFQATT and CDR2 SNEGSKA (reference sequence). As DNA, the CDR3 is TGCAGTGCTATTCGTCGGTTGGGTCCCGCTGAAGCTTTCTTT. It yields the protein CSAIRRLGPAEAFF.

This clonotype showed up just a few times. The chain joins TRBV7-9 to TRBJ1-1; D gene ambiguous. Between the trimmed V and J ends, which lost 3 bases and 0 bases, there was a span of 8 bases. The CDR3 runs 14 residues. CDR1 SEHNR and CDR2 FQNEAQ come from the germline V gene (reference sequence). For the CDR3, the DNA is TGTGCCAGCAGCTTCCCCCCTCTGAACACTGAAGCTTTCTTT. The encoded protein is CASSFPPLNTEAFF. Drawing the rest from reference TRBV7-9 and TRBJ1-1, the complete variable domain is DTGVSQNPRHKITKRGQNVTFRCDPISEHNRLYWYRQTLGQGPEFLTYFQNEAQLEKSRLLSDRFSAERPKGSFSTLEIQRTEQGDSAMYLCASSFPPLNTEAFFGQGTRLTVV.

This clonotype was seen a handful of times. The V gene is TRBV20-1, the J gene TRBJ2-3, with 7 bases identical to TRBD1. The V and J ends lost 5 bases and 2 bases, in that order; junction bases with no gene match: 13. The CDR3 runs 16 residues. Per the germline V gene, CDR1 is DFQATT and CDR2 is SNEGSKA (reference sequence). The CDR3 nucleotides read TGCAGTGCTCGAGGAGACAGGGTTGCGGACACAGATACGCAGTATTTT. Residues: CSARGDRVADTDTQYF.

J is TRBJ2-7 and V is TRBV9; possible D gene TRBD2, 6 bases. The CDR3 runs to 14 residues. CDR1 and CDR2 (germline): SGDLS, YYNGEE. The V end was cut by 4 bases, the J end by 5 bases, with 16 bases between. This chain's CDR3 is CASSRELGGNEQYF. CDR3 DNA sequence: TGTGCCAGCAGCCGGGAACTTGGAGGGAACGAGCAGTACTTC.

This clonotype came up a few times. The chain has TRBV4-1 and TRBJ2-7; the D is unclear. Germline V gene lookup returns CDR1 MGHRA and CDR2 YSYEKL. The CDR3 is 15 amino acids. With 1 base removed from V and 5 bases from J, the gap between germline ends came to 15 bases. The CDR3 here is CASSQVLGFANEQYF. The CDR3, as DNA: TGCGCCAGCAGCCAAGTTCTCGGTTTTGCCAACGAGCAGTACTTC.

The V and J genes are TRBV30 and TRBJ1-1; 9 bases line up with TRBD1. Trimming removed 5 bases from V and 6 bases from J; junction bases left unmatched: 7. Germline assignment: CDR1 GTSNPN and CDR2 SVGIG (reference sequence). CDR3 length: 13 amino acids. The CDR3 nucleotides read TGTGCCTGGCGGGACAGGGTCTTCTCTGAAGCTTTCTTT. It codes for CAWRDRVFSEAFF.

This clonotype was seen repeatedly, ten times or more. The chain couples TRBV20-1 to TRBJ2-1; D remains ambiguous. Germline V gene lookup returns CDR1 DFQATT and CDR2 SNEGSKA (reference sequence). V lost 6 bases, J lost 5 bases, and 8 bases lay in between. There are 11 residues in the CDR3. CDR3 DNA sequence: TGCAGTGCGTGGCCGAACAATGAGCAGTTCTTC. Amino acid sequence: CSAWPNNEQFF.

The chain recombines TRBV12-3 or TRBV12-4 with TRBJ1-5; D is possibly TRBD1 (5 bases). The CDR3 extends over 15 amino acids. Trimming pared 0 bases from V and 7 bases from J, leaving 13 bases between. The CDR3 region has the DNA TGTGCCAGCAGTTTAGCACCCGGGGGGTCCCAGCCCCAGCATTTT. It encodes CASSLAPGGSQPQHF.

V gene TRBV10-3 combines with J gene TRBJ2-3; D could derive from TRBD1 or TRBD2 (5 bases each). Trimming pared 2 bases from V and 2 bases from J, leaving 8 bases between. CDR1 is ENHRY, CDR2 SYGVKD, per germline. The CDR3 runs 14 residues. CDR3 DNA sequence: TGTGCCATCAGTGAGGGGGGTATCACAGATACGCAGTATTTT. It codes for CAISEGGITDTQYF.

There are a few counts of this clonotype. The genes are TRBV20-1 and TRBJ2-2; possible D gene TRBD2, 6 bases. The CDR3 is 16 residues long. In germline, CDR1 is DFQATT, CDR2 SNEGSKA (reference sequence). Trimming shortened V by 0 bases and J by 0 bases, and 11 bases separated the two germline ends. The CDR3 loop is CSARDIAGTNTGELFF. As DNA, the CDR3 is TGCAGTGCTAGAGATATTGCGGGAACGAACACCGGGGAGCTGTTTTTT.

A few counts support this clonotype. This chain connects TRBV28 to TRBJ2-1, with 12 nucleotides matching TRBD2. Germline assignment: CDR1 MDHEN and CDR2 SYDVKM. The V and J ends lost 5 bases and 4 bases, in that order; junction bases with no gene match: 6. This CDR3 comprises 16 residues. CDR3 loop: CASSVGLAGIYNEQFF. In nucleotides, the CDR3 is TGTGCCAGCAGTGTAGGACTAGCGGGGATATACAATGAGCAGTTCTTC. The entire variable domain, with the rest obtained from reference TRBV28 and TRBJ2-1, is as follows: DVKVTQSSRYLVKRTGEKVFLECVQDMDHENMFWYRQDPGLGLRLIYFSYDVKMKEKGDIPEGYSVSREKKERFSLILESASTNQTSMYLCASSVGLAGIYNEQFFGPGTRLTVL.

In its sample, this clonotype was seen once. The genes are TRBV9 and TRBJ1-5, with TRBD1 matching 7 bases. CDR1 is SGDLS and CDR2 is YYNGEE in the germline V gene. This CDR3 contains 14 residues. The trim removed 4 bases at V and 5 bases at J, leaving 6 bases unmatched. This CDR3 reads CASSPGTVDQPQHF. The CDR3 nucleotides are TGTGCCAGCAGCCCAGGGACAGTGGATCAGCCCCAGCATTTT.

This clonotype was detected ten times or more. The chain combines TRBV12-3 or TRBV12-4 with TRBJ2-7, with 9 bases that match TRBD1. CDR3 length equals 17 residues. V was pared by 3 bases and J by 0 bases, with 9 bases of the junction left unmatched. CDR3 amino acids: CASSFADRGLYSYEQYF. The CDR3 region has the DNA TGTGCCAGCAGTTTCGCCGACAGGGGGTTATACTCCTACGAGCAGTACTTC.

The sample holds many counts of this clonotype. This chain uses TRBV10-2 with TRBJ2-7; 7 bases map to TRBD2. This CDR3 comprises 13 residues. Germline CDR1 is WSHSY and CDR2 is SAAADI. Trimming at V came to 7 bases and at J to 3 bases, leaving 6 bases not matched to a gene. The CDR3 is CASKFPSGYEQYF. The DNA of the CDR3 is TGCGCCAGCAAGTTTCCTAGCGGCTACGAGCAGTACTTC.

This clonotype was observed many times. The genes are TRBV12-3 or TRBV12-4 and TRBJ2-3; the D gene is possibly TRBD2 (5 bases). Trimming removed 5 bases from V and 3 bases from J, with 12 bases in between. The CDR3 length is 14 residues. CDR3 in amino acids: CASSLTGRTDTQYF. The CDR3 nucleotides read TGTGCCAGCAGTCTGACGGGGAGAACAGATACGCAGTATTTT.